The 18 T cell receptor beta chains listed next were all sequenced from one sample in a study of blood T cell repertoires in COVID-19 (dated by TCRdb to 2018 to 2020). Receptor libraries were prepared by the immunoSEQ multiplex PCR assay. This immuneACCESS table, as held by TCRdb, lists in-frame sequences with V and J called but not all clones. Of the missing ones, under half trace to an unresolved V gene in checked studies; the others have no known cause. The sample includes roughly 100,000 clones, with around 74% observed a single time. The ten largest clones represent approximately 19% of the sample. The sequencing input was peripheral blood. Receptors were obtained from a woman aged 70-85 years with acute or convalescent COVID-19.

The gene calls are TRBV5-6 and TRBJ1-1; TRBD1 might be the D (5 bases). V shed 1 base and J shed 1 base, with 8 bases lying between them. Germline CDR1 and CDR2: SGHDT and YYEEEE. The CDR3 has 14 amino acids. CDR3 in DNA: TGTGCCAGCAGCTTGCGACAGCCGAACACTGAAGCTTTCTTT. It encodes CASSLRQPNTEAFF.

This clone turned up a few times. V is TRBV28 and J is TRBJ1-5, with a weak D call TRBD1 (5 bases). V lost 5 bases, J lost 2 bases, and 13 bases lay in between. The CDR3 has 15 amino acids. CDR1 is MDHEN, CDR2 SYDVKM, per germline. The CDR3 DNA is TGTGCCAGCAGTGGAGGGGATTCGGGCAATCAGCCCCAGCATTTT. This sequence encodes CASSGGDSGNQPQHF.

The chain uses TRBV6-5 and TRBJ1-1; tentative D call: TRBD1 (5 bases). Per the germline V gene, CDR1 is MNHEY and CDR2 is SVGAGI. Trimming pared 6 bases from V and 0 bases from J, leaving 11 bases between. The CDR3 length is 14 residues. The CDR3 here is CASSRQSMNTEAFF. DNA for the CDR3: TGTGCCAGCAGCCGACAGTCAATGAACACTGAAGCTTTCTTT.

This CDR3 is CASSEFGRTGMNEQFF. The CDR3 DNA is TGCGCCAGCAGTGAGTTCGGCCGGACAGGGATGAATGAGCAGTTCTTC. The gene calls are TRBV10-2 and TRBJ2-1; 8 nucleotides match TRBD1. CDR3 size: 16 residues. Germline V lookup: CDR1 WSHSY, CDR2 SAAADI. V lost 1 base and J lost 7; bases outside the gene matches: 9.

The V gene is TRBV30, the J gene TRBJ2-3; tentatively, D is TRBD2 (6 bases). Germline V gene lookup returns CDR1 GTSNPN and CDR2 SVGIG (reference sequence). Between the trimmed V and J ends, which lost 4 bases and 4 bases, there was a span of 12 bases. This CDR3 is 13 amino acids long. CDR3 residues: CAWTPRRADTQYF. The CDR3 DNA sequence: TGTGCCTGGACGCCCCGGAGGGCAGATACGCAGTATTTT.

This clone came up once. This chain joins TRBV6-2 or TRBV6-3 and TRBJ2-7, with 9 bases aligning to TRBD2. V shed 6 bases and J 3 bases; nucleotides not matched to a gene: 12. The germline V gene encodes CDR1 MNHEY and CDR2 SVGEGT. There are 16 residues in the CDR3. The chain's CDR3 is CASSPHEAGGNYEQYF. DNA of the CDR3: TGTGCCAGCAGCCCCCATGAAGCGGGGGGAAACTACGAGCAGTACTTC.

This clone has only a few counts. This rearrangement joins TRBV9 to TRBJ2-2, with D maybe TRBD1 (6 bases). Germline V gene sequence: CDR1 SGDLS, CDR2 YYNGEE. This CDR3 is 15 amino acids long. V was shortened by 3 bases and J by 1 base, with 10 bases between the two germline ends. The CDR3 protein is CASSDGTLNTGELFF. CDR3 bases: TGTGCCAGCAGCGATGGGACACTGAACACCGGGGAGCTGTTTTTT.

V usage is TRBV3-1 (or the pseudogene TRBV3-2) and J usage is TRBJ1-2; a weak D match, TRBD1 (5 bases). Germline values: CDR1 LGHDT, CDR2 YNNKEL (reference sequence). V lost 3 bases to trimming and J lost 0 bases, with 20 bases between them. This CDR3 is built from 18 residues. CDR3 DNA sequence: TGTGCCAGCAGCCAGTGGGGCGGAAGACGTTCCTCTAACTATGGCTACACCTTC. Translating gives CASSQWGGRRSSNYGYTF.

The sample holds a few counts of this clone. The rearrangement joins TRBV10-3 to TRBJ2-3, with D possibly TRBD2 on 6 matching bases. There are 15 residues in the CDR3. Trimming stripped 11 bases from V and 0 bases from J, with 18 bases between. Germline V gene sequence: CDR1 ENHRY, CDR2 SYGVKD. The CDR3 spells CALSEGSGSTDTQYF. The CDR3 coding sequence is TGTGCCCTATCAGAGGGTAGCGGTAGCACAGATACGCAGTATTTT.

The chain is built from TRBV6-2 or TRBV6-3 and TRBJ1-1, with 7 nucleotides matching TRBD1. Trimming cost V 6 bases and J 0 bases; bases outside gene matches: 7. The CDR3 is 15 residues long. Germline CDR1 reads MNHEY; CDR2 reads SVGEGT. The CDR3 region has the DNA TGTGCCAGCAGCCCCGGACAGGTGATGAACACTGAAGCTTTCTTT. Translated, it gives CASSPGQVMNTEAFF.

This chain joins TRBV27 and TRBJ1-3; D might be TRBD1 (6 bases). Per the germline V gene, CDR1 is MNHEY and CDR2 is SMNVEV (reference sequence). V was trimmed by 6 bases and J by 4 bases, leaving 13 bases between them. The length of the CDR3 is 14 residues. CDR3 sequence: CASRPGATGNTIYF. The DNA for the CDR3 is TGTGCCAGCAGGCCAGGGGCCACGGGAAACACCATATATTTT.

The chain couples TRBV19 to TRBJ2-3; D may be TRBD1 (6 bases). This CDR3 region has 16 residues. CDR1 is LNHDA, CDR2 SQIVND, per germline (reference sequence). The germline V and J ends were trimmed by 5 bases and 1 base, with 16 bases remaining between them. The CDR3 spells CASSPRQDVGTDTQYF. The CDR3 bases are TGTGCCAGTAGTCCTAGACAGGACGTAGGCACAGATACGCAGTATTTT.

This chain connects TRBV19 to TRBJ1-2, with D possibly TRBD1 on 6 matching bases. The CDR3 covers 15 residues. Trimming pared 5 bases from V and 4 bases from J, leaving 17 bases between. Germline CDR1 and CDR2: LNHDA and SQIVND (reference sequence). The CDR3 bases are TGTGCCAGTAGTTCTCCTAACAGGGTCGGCTATGGCTACACCTTC. Translated, it gives CASSSPNRVGYGYTF.

The chain recombines TRBV27 with TRBJ1-4; 9 bases align to TRBD1. Looked up from germline, CDR1 is MNHEY and CDR2 is SMNVEV (reference sequence). J was trimmed by 5 bases and V by 6 bases; bases with no gene match: 10. The CDR3 has 16 residues. The DNA for the CDR3 is TGTGCCAGCAGCACCGGGACAGGGTTAGGGAATGAAAAACTGTTTTTT. Amino acid sequence: CASSTGTGLGNEKLFF.

The chain joins TRBV3-1 (or the pseudogene TRBV3-2) to TRBJ1-3, with D perhaps TRBD1 (6 bases). The CDR3 covers 15 residues. The germline gives CDR1 LGHDT, CDR2 YNNKEL (reference sequence). The V end lost 4 bases, the J end lost 0 bases, and 10 bases lay between the germline ends. As DNA, the CDR3 is TGTGCCAGCAGCCCCGGACAGTCCTCTGGAAACACCATATATTTT. Protein: CASSPGQSSGNTIYF.

The V call is TRBV7-9, the J call TRBJ1-6; tentative D call: TRBD1 (5 bases). V was pared by 2 bases and J by 14 bases, with 10 bases between. In germline, CDR1 is SEHNR, CDR2 FQNEAQ (reference sequence). The CDR3 extends over 12 amino acids. CDR3 region: CASSLRGTSLHF. The CDR3 DNA reads as TGTGCCAGCAGCTTAAGGGGCACATCCCTCCACTTT.

This clone has just a few counts. The chain recombines TRBV11-2 with TRBJ1-1; unclear D gene. Trimming shortened V by 5 bases and J by 1 base, and 8 bases separated the two germline ends. Germline V lookup: CDR1 SGHAT, CDR2 FQNNGV. The CDR3 length is 13 residues. Here the CDR3 reads CASSPTENTEAFF. The CDR3 DNA is TGTGCCAGCAGCCCTACAGAGAACACTGAAGCTTTCTTT.

The V call is TRBV10-1, the J call TRBJ2-7, with 7 bases lining up with TRBD1. There are 13 residues in the CDR3. Germline CDR1 is WNHNN and CDR2 is SYGVQD (reference sequence). V lost 3 bases and J lost 7; bases outside the gene matches: 6. The CDR3 DNA is TGCGCCAGCAGTGACAGGGGGTCAGAAGAGCAGTACTTC. This gives the protein CASSDRGSEEQYF.